Listed here are 25 T cell receptor beta chains from one sample, sequenced in a study of cytomegalovirus exposure and HLA in healthy donors (dated by TCRdb to the late 2010s). The method was the immunoSEQ multiplex PCR assay. The multiplex PCR relied on a mix of 60 forward primers for TCR Vbeta segments and 13 reverse primers for TCR Jbeta segments. In its TCRdb copy, this immuneACCESS table keeps in-frame sequences only and misses some clones. Where compared with another copy, unresolved V genes explain less than half of these, and the others have no known cause. Across this sample there are about 160,000 clones, with approximately 80% seen only once. Roughly 7.7% of the sample is in the top ten clones. The sequenced sample was PBMCs. These receptors were taken from a woman aged 25 to 39 in good health and CMV-seropositive.

This chain connects TRBV28 to TRBJ2-2; 8 bases align to TRBD1. Trimming at V came to 6 bases and at J to 6 bases, leaving 9 bases not matched to a gene. From germline, CDR1 is MDHEN and CDR2 SYDVKM. This CDR3 has 15 amino acids. The CDR3 region is CASRRTDRDAGELFF. Here the CDR3 DNA reads TGTGCCAGCAGGCGCACGGACAGGGACGCCGGGGAGCTGTTTTTT. The whole variable domain, remainder taken from reference TRBV28 and TRBJ2-2, is DVKVTQSSRYLVKRTGEKVFLECVQDMDHENMFWYRQDPGLGLRLIYFSYDVKMKEKGDIPEGYSVSREKKERFSLILESASTNQTSMYLCASRRTDRDAGELFFGEGSRLTVL.

This clone was counted a few times. This rearrangement joins TRBV6-4 to TRBJ2-2; the match to TRBD2 covers 7 bases. Germline-derived CDR1 and CDR2 are MRHNA and SNTAGT. The CDR3 has 15 residues. V was pared by 3 bases and J by 4 bases, with 5 bases of the junction left unmatched. The chain's CDR3 is CASSESGGSTGELFF. The CDR3 DNA reads as TGTGCCAGCAGTGAATCCGGGGGGAGCACCGGGGAGCTGTTTTTT.

The genes are TRBV18 and TRBJ2-7; no firm D call. Germline V gene data show CDR1 as KGHSH and CDR2 as LQKENI. This CDR3 contains 12 residues. V lost 5 bases, J lost 6 bases, and 11 bases lay in between. CDR3 protein: CASSFFEAEQYF. The CDR3 DNA follows: TGTGCCAGCTCATTCTTCGAGGCCGAGCAGTACTTC.

The rearrangement uses TRBV5-6 and TRBJ2-3, with 14 positions matching TRBD2. Germline V gene sequence: CDR1 SGHDT, CDR2 YYEEEE. The CDR3 extends over 15 amino acids. V lost 4 bases to trimming and J lost 9 bases; unmatched junction nucleotides: 7. CDR3 DNA: TGTGCCAGCAGCGCTGTGACTAGCGGGGGGGCCACGCAGTATTTT. Its protein product is CASSAVTSGGATQYF.

The rearrangement links TRBV19 to TRBJ2-3, with D unresolved. V was pared by 4 bases and J by 5 bases, with 7 bases between. This CDR3 is built from 12 residues. Germline V gene sequence: CDR1 LNHDA, CDR2 SQIVND (reference sequence). This chain's CDR3 is CASSTRLDTQYF. The CDR3, as DNA: TGTGCCAGTAGTACTAGACTAGATACGCAGTATTTT.

This clone was found once. This chain links TRBV4-3 with TRBJ2-1, with a possible D match to TRBD1 (8 bases). Deletions cut 0 bases from V and 7 bases from J, with 10 bases between. This CDR3 comprises 14 residues. CDR1 is LGHNA and CDR2 is YSLEER in the germline V gene. In nucleotides, the CDR3 is TGCGCCAGCAGCCAAGAACAGGGGGGGAATGAGCAGTTCTTC. Encoded protein: CASSQEQGGNEQFF.

The rearrangement uses TRBV4-3 and TRBJ2-7, with TRBD1 matching 10 bases. With 1 base clipped from V and 3 bases from J, the junction kept 6 bases outside the gene matches. The CDR3 totals 16 residues. From germline, CDR1 is LGHNA and CDR2 YSLEER. The CDR3 loop is CASSQGVGQGGYEQYF. CDR3 nucleotide sequence: TGCGCCAGCAGCCAAGGTGTCGGACAGGGGGGCTACGAGCAGTACTTC.

J is TRBJ1-1 and V is TRBV5-5, with D uncertain. CDR1 SGHKS and CDR2 YYEKEE come from the germline V gene (reference sequence). The CDR3 is 13 amino acids. V lost 0 bases, J lost 1 base, and 4 bases lay in between. The CDR3 region is CASSLGRNTEAFF. The CDR3 region has the DNA TGTGCCAGCAGCTTGGGGAGGAACACTGAAGCTTTCTTT.

The genes are TRBV2 and TRBJ2-4; 7 bases line up with TRBD2. V lost 5 bases, J lost 10 bases, and 11 bases stayed unmatched. CDR1 is SNHLY and CDR2 is FYNNEI in the germline V gene. This CDR3 has 14 residues. The CDR3 loop reads CASSRTGTNLIQYF. DNA of the CDR3: TGTGCCAGCAGTCGCACCGGGACTAACCTTATTCAGTACTTC.

J is TRBJ2-7 and V is TRBV7-6; the D gene is possibly TRBD2 (6 bases). The germline V and J ends were trimmed by 5 bases and 0 bases, with 17 bases remaining between them. Germline V gene sequence: CDR1 SGHVS, CDR2 FNYEAQ. This CDR3 is built from 16 residues. This CDR3 is CASSPELAQSSYEQYF. CDR3 bases: TGTGCCAGCAGCCCGGAACTAGCCCAGAGCTCCTACGAGCAGTACTTC.

The chain uses TRBV10-3 and TRBJ1-2; perhaps TRBD1 as D (5 bases). From germline, CDR1 is ENHRY and CDR2 SYGVKD. The CDR3 has 14 residues. V lost 3 bases to trimming and J lost 4 bases, with 12 bases between them. The CDR3 region has the DNA TGTGCCATCAGTGAATTAGGGGTCTCCTATGGCTACACCTTC. Its translation: CAISELGVSYGYTF.

The chain uses TRBV6-4 and TRBJ2-6, with a tentative D call TRBD1 (5 bases). The length of the CDR3 is 14 residues. Germline V gives CDR1 MRHNA, CDR2 SNTAGT. The V end was cut by 4 bases, the J end by 2 bases, with 6 bases between. The CDR3 region is CASSGTTGANVLTF. CDR3 sequence (DNA): TGTGCCAGCAGTGGGACAACTGGGGCCAACGTCCTGACTTTC.

The chain employs TRBV11-3 and TRBJ2-1; D perhaps matches TRBD2 (5 bases). CDR3 size: 15 residues. The germline V gene has CDR1 SGHNT and CDR2 YENEEA. Trimming cost V 3 bases and J 1 base, with 10 bases left between them. The CDR3: CASSLRASSYNEQFF. The CDR3 nucleotides read TGTGCCAGCAGCTTGAGGGCCTCTTCCTACAATGAGCAGTTCTTC. The full variable domain, completed using reference TRBV11-3 and TRBJ2-1, is EAGVVQSPRYKIIEKKQPVAFWCNPISGHNTLYWYLQNLGQGPELLIRYENEEAVDDSQLPKDRFSAERLKGVDSTLKIQPAELGDSAVYLCASSLRASSYNEQFFGPGTRLTVL.

This clone has only one observation. The V and J genes are TRBV4-3 and TRBJ2-1; a weak D match, TRBD2 (6 bases). Deletions cut 2 bases from V and 7 bases from J, with 24 bases between. The CDR3 length is 18 residues. The germline V gene encodes CDR1 LGHNA and CDR2 YSLEER. The CDR3 sequence is CASSQPQTGGNFYNEQFF. The CDR3 nucleotides read TGCGCCAGCAGCCAACCCCAAACCGGGGGTAACTTTTATAATGAGCAGTTCTTC.

The chain links TRBV5-1 to TRBJ2-5; TRBD1 matches 10 bases. With V trimmed by 3 bases and J by 2 bases, 1 base remained unmatched. Germline V lookup: CDR1 SGHRS, CDR2 YFSETQ. The CDR3 consists of 14 residues. CDR3: CASSSGQGQETQYF. CDR3 nucleotide sequence: TGCGCCAGCAGCTCGGGACAGGGGCAAGAGACCCAGTACTTC.

The chain links TRBV18 to TRBJ2-3, with 7 bases identical to TRBD2. This CDR3 contains 14 residues. Germline V gives CDR1 KGHSH, CDR2 LQKENI. With V trimmed by 4 bases and J by 1 base, 2 bases remained unmatched. The CDR3, as DNA: TGTGCCAGCTCACAGGCGGGGGGCACAGATACGCAGTATTTT. Encoded protein: CASSQAGGTDTQYF.

This clone appeared a few times. V gene TRBV28 combines with J gene TRBJ1-3; D unclear. V lost 6 bases and J 0 bases, leaving 9 bases between the germline ends. Germline CDR1 and CDR2: MDHEN and SYDVKM. This CDR3 region has 14 residues. The DNA for the CDR3 is TGTGCCAGCAGGGAGGGCCGCTCTGGAAACACCATATATTTT. Encoded protein: CASREGRSGNTIYF.

This chain connects TRBV25-1 to TRBJ2-1; 7 nucleotides align to TRBD1. With V trimmed by 6 bases and J by 8 bases, 4 bases remained unmatched. The V gene's germline CDR1 is MGHDK and CDR2 SYGVNS. The CDR3 runs 12 residues. CDR3 residues: CASRTGAHEQFF. The CDR3 DNA reads TGTGCCAGCAGAACAGGGGCCCATGAGCAGTTCTTC.

The chain couples TRBV18 to TRBJ1-1, with 9 bases identical to TRBD1. This CDR3 has 16 residues. Looked up from germline, CDR1 is KGHSH and CDR2 is LQKENI. V shed 5 bases and J 5 bases; nucleotides not matched to a gene: 12. The CDR3 loop is CASSRGRTGVGTEAFF. In DNA form, the CDR3 reads TGTGCCAGCTCAAGGGGACGGACAGGGGTTGGGACTGAAGCTTTCTTT.

V is TRBV19 and J is TRBJ2-3; the match to TRBD1 covers 10 bases. CDR3 length: 15 residues. Germline V gene data show CDR1 as LNHDA and CDR2 as SQIVND (reference sequence). With 5 bases clipped from V and 2 bases from J, the junction kept 4 bases outside the gene matches. CDR3 region: CASSPGTGDTDTQYF. CDR3 DNA sequence: TGTGCCAGTAGTCCCGGGACAGGGGACACAGATACGCAGTATTTT.

V usage is TRBV18 and J usage is TRBJ1-1; D perhaps matches TRBD1 (5 bases). V was cut by 3 bases and J by 1 base, with 12 bases left in between. This CDR3 has 15 amino acids. Germline V gene sequence: CDR1 KGHSH, CDR2 LQKENI. The CDR3 loop reads CASSPPDGGNTEAFF. In nucleotides, the CDR3 is TGTGCCAGCTCACCCCCTGACGGGGGGAACACTGAAGCTTTCTTT. The complete variable domain, with remaining parts taken from reference TRBV18 and TRBJ1-1, reads NAGVMQNPRHLVRRRGQEARLRCSPMKGHSHVYWYRQLPEEGLKFMVYLQKENIIDESGMPKERFSAEFPKEGPSILRIQQVVRGDSAAYFCASSPPDGGNTEAFFGQGTRLTVV.

As concerns this clone: The sample contains more than one DNA sequence encoding this CDR3. V is TRBV18 and J is TRBJ1-6; a possible D gene is TRBD1 (6 bases). V was cut by 2 bases and J by 4 bases, with 9 bases left in between. Germline V gives CDR1 KGHSH, CDR2 LQKENI. This CDR3 contains 15 residues. CDR3 nucleotides: TGTGCCAGCTCACCAACAGGGAGTTATAATTCACCCCTCCACTTT. This codes for CASSPTGSYNSPLHF.

This chain joins TRBV27 and TRBJ1-1; D is possibly TRBD1 (5 bases). Per the germline V gene, CDR1 is MNHEY and CDR2 is SMNVEV (reference sequence). Trimming left V 1 base short and J 1 base short, with 16 bases between. CDR3 length: 17 residues. CDR3 bases: TGTGCCAGCAGTTTATTGTTGCTTGGGGGGGGGAACACTGAAGCTTTCTTT. This codes for CASSLLLLGGGNTEAFF.

The chain carries TRBV7-9 and TRBJ2-5; D is perhaps TRBD2 (6 bases). The CDR3 runs 14 residues. The germline CDR1 and CDR2 sequences are SEHNR and FQNEAQ (reference sequence). Trimming pared 5 bases from V and 4 bases from J, leaving 14 bases between. CDR3 in amino acids: CASSPTNGGETQYF. The CDR3 DNA reads TGTGCCAGCAGCCCGACGAACGGGGGAGAGACCCAGTACTTC.

The chain combines TRBV27 with TRBJ2-1; 7 bases map to TRBD1. Germline CDR1 and CDR2: MNHEY and SMNVEV (reference sequence). Trimming at V came to 5 bases and at J to 8 bases, leaving 3 bases not matched to a gene. The CDR3 length is 12 residues. CDR3: CASSSQGDEQFF. CDR3 sequence (DNA): TGTGCCAGCAGTAGTCAGGGGGATGAGCAGTTCTTC.